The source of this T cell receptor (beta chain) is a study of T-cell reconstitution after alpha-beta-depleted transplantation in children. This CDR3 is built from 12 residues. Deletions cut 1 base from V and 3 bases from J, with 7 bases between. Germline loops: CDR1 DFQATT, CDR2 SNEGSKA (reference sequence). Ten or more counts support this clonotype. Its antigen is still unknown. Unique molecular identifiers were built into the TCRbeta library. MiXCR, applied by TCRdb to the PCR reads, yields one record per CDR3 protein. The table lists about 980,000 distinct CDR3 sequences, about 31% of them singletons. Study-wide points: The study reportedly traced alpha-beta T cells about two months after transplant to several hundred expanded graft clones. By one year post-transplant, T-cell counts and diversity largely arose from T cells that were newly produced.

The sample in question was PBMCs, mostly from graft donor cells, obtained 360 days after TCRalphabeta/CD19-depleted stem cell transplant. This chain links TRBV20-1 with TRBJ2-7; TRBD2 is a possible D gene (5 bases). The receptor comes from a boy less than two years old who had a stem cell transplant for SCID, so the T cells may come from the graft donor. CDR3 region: CSARGRGYEQYF. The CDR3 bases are TGCAGTGCTAGAGGCCGGGGCTACGAGCAGTACTTC.